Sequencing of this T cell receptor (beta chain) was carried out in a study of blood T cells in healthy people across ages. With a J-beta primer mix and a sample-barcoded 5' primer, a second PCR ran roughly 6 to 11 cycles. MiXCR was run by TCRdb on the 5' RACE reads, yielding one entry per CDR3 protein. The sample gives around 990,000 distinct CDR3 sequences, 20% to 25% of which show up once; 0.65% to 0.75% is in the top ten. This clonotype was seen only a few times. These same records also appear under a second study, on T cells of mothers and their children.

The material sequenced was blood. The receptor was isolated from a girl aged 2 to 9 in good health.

The CDR3 reads CASSFGRVATNEKLFF. CDR3 nucleotide sequence: TGTGCCAGCAGTTTCGGCAGAGTAGCAACTAATGAAAAACTGTTTTTT. V usage is TRBV28 and J usage is TRBJ1-4; no clear D gene. This CDR3 is 16 amino acids long. Trimming took off 3 bases at V and 0 bases at J, with 11 bases between the two ends. Per germline, CDR1 MDHEN and CDR2 SYDVKM.